Sequencing of this T cell receptor (beta chain) was carried out in a study of vaccination and CD4 T cells after COVID-19. Study-level information: Samples taken post-COVID came a median around 100 days after diagnosis, ranging from 35 to 161.

Treatment given: approximately 9-day PBMC culture with coronavirus spike peptide pools or control peptides (ViraFEST assay). PBMC cultures, at about 1.8 million cells per well, received roughly 10 IU/ml IL-2 and about 11 ug/ml peptide pools. Germline CDR1 and CDR2: KGHSH and LQKENI. The V end was cut by 3 bases, the J end by 1 base, with 6 bases between. The CDR3 runs to 13 residues. Cultured CD4+ T-cell DNA underwent Oncomine TCR Beta short-read sequencing. From the PCR reads, TCRdb called clonotypes with MiXCR, one entry per CDR3 protein. The data show 11,000 to 15,000 distinct CDR3 sequences, 25% to 35% seen once. Comments on this clonotype: What it binds is unknown.

The TCR comes from a human donor who had recovered from COVID-19. Sequencing used CD4+ T cells from blood, cultured in vitro. This chain uses TRBV18 with TRBJ1-1; D is uncertain. CDR3 in amino acids: CASSPNTNTEAFF. DNA for the CDR3: TGTGCCAGCTCACCGAACACGAACACTGAAGCTTTCTTT.